Sequencing of this T cell receptor (beta chain) was carried out in a study of T cell changes during pregnancy in multiple sclerosis. The CDR3 has 14 residues. The V segment lost 5 bases and the J segment 10 bases; nucleotides outside the gene matches: 11. Germline V gene data show CDR1 as MDHEN and CDR2 as SYDVKM. Method: immunoSEQ multiplex PCR; TCRdb's copy keeps in-frame clones and lacks some. The repertoire has tens of thousands of clones, around 86% of them found once; the top ten carry about 13%. The chain couples TRBV28 to TRBJ1-1; 9 bases match TRBD1. This TCR came from a female donor in good health, enrolled as a control in a pregnancy study. The sample consisted of CD8+ T cells from peripheral blood mononuclear cells, taken in the first trimester of pregnancy. The CDR3 protein is CASSPRTGAGGAFF. Written as DNA, the CDR3 is TGTGCCAGCAGTCCTCGGACAGGGGCCGGGGGAGCTTTCTTT. Full variable domain (missing parts from reference TRBV28 and TRBJ1-1): DVKVTQSSRYLVKRTGEKVFLECVQDMDHENMFWYRQDPGLGLRLIYFSYDVKMKEKGDIPEGYSVSREKKERFSLILESASTNQTSMYLCASSPRTGAGGAFFGQGTRLTVV.